This T cell receptor (beta chain) stems from a study of blood T cell repertoires in COVID-19. For the study at large: Acute and convalescent COVID-19 samples came from the United States, Italy and Spain. T cells, B-cell-depleted T cells, or PBMCs provided the cDNA or gDNA that served as material.

The assay was immunoSEQ multiplex PCR, and TCRdb's table has in-frame clones only and misses some. The sample has about 51,000 clones, roughly 87% seen once. This clone occurred once. Trimming stripped 4 bases from V and 4 bases from J, with 8 bases between. Looked up from germline, CDR1 is SEHNR and CDR2 is FQNEAQ (reference sequence). CDR3 length: 13 residues. J is TRBJ1-5 and V is TRBV7-9; possible D gene TRBD1, 5 bases. This clonotype originated in a man between 50 and 59 years old with active COVID-19. Specimen: peripheral blood. DNA of the CDR3: TGTGCCAGCAGCTCCAGGGTTAATCAGCCCCAGCATTTT. Its translation: CASSSRVNQPQHF.